The present entry profiles one T cell receptor (beta chain) with its context. J lost 2 bases, V lost 2 bases, and 3 bases had no gene match. The germline V gene has CDR1 ENHRY and CDR2 SYGVKD. This CDR3 spans 14 amino acids. Original methodology: How many nucleated cells were present was estimated from reference gene primer amplification. Assay: immunoSEQ multiplex PCR; the TCRdb copy retains only in-frame clones and omits some. The V and J calls and clone size were taken over from that table, and D and trimming were inferred from the DNA. The sample carries about 69,000 clones, approximately 86% recorded once. This record belongs to a study of blood T cell repertoires in COVID-19. Whole-study context: Material from acute and convalescent COVID-19 was sourced from the United States, Italy and Spain.

J is TRBJ2-7 and V is TRBV10-3; 7 nucleotides match TRBD2. This clonotype was obtained from a man between 40 and 49 years old with COVID-19, enrolled during active disease. Sequences were obtained from peripheral blood. The CDR3 loop reads CAISEQRGAYEQYF. The CDR3 bases are TGTGCCATCAGTGAGCAGCGGGGAGCCTACGAGCAGTACTTC.